One and the same sample provided the 30 T cell receptor beta chains below, sequenced in a study of cytomegalovirus exposure and HLA in healthy donors. The PCR used 60 Vbeta and 13 Jbeta primers. Clones were read by immunoSEQ multiplex PCR, and TCRdb kept only the in-frame ones, dropping some. The sample has around 200,000 clones; just over 75% are singletons. What was sequenced was PBMCs. Source of these receptors: a woman in her sixties in good health and CMV-seropositive.

This clone was detected only a few times. The chain has TRBV2 and TRBJ2-7; D ambiguous. Trimming stripped 8 bases from V and 5 bases from J, with 22 bases between. Germline lookup yields CDR1 SNHLY and CDR2 FYNNEI. The CDR3 spans 15 residues. The CDR3 loop reads CASSNPNTYLNEQYF. In nucleotides, the CDR3 is TGTGCCAGCTCTAACCCCAATACCTACCTGAACGAGCAGTACTTC.

The rearrangement joins TRBV4-2 to TRBJ1-5; tentative D call: TRBD1 (5 bases). This CDR3 has 15 residues. Germline CDR1 reads LGHNA; CDR2 reads YNFKEQ. Trimming took 3 bases from V and 4 from J, leaving 13 bases between them. The CDR3 protein is CASSQTTERNQPQHF. CDR3 nucleotides: TGTGCCAGCAGCCAGACGACAGAGAGGAATCAGCCCCAGCATTTT.

The chain uses TRBV5-1 and TRBJ2-7; 9 bases line up with TRBD1. The CDR3 is made up of 15 amino acids. Germline values: CDR1 SGHRS, CDR2 YFSETQ. With 3 bases clipped from V and 5 bases from J, the junction kept 9 bases outside the gene matches. The CDR3 DNA is TGCGCCAGCAGCTCATTGGACAGGGGTGAGGACGAGCAGTACTTC. Its translation is CASSSLDRGEDEQYF.

V gene TRBV18 combines with J gene TRBJ1-1, with TRBD1 identical over 9 bases. Germline lookup yields CDR1 KGHSH and CDR2 LQKENI. The CDR3 has 15 residues. J gave up 1 base and V 5 bases, and 5 bases lay outside the gene matches. The CDR3 is CASSAGTGTNTEAFF. The DNA for the CDR3 is TGTGCCAGCTCAGCCGGGACAGGGACGAACACTGAAGCTTTCTTT.

This chain connects TRBV19 to TRBJ2-5; no reliable D call. V was shortened by 5 bases and J by 1 base, with 17 bases between the two germline ends. Germline V gives CDR1 LNHDA, CDR2 SQIVND (reference sequence). The CDR3 totals 16 residues. The CDR3 DNA follows: TGTGCCAGTAGTCCCTTAAGAGGCGGCCCCCAAGAGACCCAGTACTTC. It encodes CASSPLRGGPQETQYF.

The chain employs TRBV7-3 and TRBJ1-2; no clear D gene. Germline CDR1 reads SGHTA; CDR2 reads FQGTGA. The CDR3 runs 15 residues. The V gene lost 4 bases and the J gene lost 5 bases, with 17 bases spanning the gap. The CDR3: CASSSGRAGGYGYTF. CDR3 DNA sequence: TGTGCCAGCAGCTCGGGAAGGGCAGGAGGGTATGGCTACACCTTC.

The V and J genes are TRBV5-5 and TRBJ1-2; D uncertain. The germline V gene has CDR1 SGHKS and CDR2 YYEKEE (reference sequence). V was shortened by 7 bases and J by 5 bases, with 9 bases between the two germline ends. The CDR3 sequence is 11 residues long. The CDR3 loop is CASGGEYGYTF. For the CDR3, the DNA is TGTGCCAGCGGCGGGGAGTATGGCTACACCTTC.

The chain links TRBV6-5 to TRBJ2-7, with 9 bases identical to TRBD1. This CDR3 has 14 amino acids. The J segment lost 2 bases and the V segment lost 7 bases, leaving 6 bases of the junction unmatched. Germline V gene data show CDR1 as MNHEY and CDR2 as SVGAGI. This chain's CDR3 is CASTPGQGPYEQYF. The CDR3 DNA is TGTGCCAGCACTCCGGGACAGGGTCCCTACGAGCAGTACTTC.

This chain uses TRBV5-4 with TRBJ2-1, with TRBD2 identical over 15 bases. The CDR3 extends over 15 amino acids. After removal of 0 bases from V and 8 bases from J, the junction contained 0 bases not matched to a gene. The germline V gene has CDR1 SGHNT and CDR2 YYREEE (reference sequence). CDR3 coding DNA: TGTGCCAGCAGCTTGGGGACTAGCGGGGGGGATGAGCAGTTCTTC. This encodes CASSLGTSGGDEQFF.

The chain has TRBV6-1 and TRBJ1-2, with a weak D call TRBD1 (5 bases). This CDR3 is 15 amino acids long. Trimming stripped 2 bases from V and 7 bases from J, with 17 bases between. Per germline, CDR1 MNHNS and CDR2 SASEGT. CDR3 nucleotides: TGTGCCAGCAGTGAATTGGGGGGGACTACTGTTGGCTACACCTTC. Amino acid sequence: CASSELGGTTVGYTF.

The genes are TRBV6-5 and TRBJ1-5; D not resolved. Germline CDR1 MNHEY, CDR2 SVGAGI. The CDR3 is 16 residues long. The V gene lost 0 bases and the J gene lost 6 bases, with 15 bases spanning the gap. DNA for the CDR3: TGTGCCAGCAGTTACTCGTCCCCCTTAGGGAGTCAGCCCCAGCATTTT. Its translation: CASSYSSPLGSQPQHF.

V gene TRBV11-2 combines with J gene TRBJ2-7; the match to TRBD2 covers 7 bases. This CDR3 spans 15 amino acids. V was pared by 1 base and J by 5 bases, with 8 bases of the junction left unmatched. Germline V lookup: CDR1 SGHAT, CDR2 FQNNGV. CDR3 nucleotide sequence: TGTGCCAGCAGCTTAGTTGCGGGAGTAGTTAACGAGCAGTACTTC. This gives the protein CASSLVAGVVNEQYF. The full variable domain, rest sourced from reference TRBV11-2 and TRBJ2-7, is EAGVAQSPRYKIIEKRQSVAFWCNPISGHATLYWYQQILGQGPKLLIQFQNNGVVDDSQLPKDRFSAERLKGVDSTLKIQPAKLEDSAVYLCASSLVAGVVNEQYFGPGTRLTVT.

This chain uses TRBV5-4 with TRBJ2-3; D is uncertain. CDR3 length equals 16 residues. Trimming shortened V by 0 bases and J by 0 bases, and 11 bases separated the two germline ends. Germline-derived CDR1 and CDR2 are SGHNT and YYREEE (reference sequence). The CDR3 protein is CASSLAKHTSTDTQYF. The CDR3 nucleotides read TGTGCCAGCAGCTTGGCCAAACACACGAGCACAGATACGCAGTATTTT.

The chain has TRBV6-1 and TRBJ1-5; 8 bases map to TRBD1. The V and J ends lost 3 bases and 2 bases, in that order; junction bases with no gene match: 6. The CDR3 consists of 16 residues. Germline V lookup: CDR1 MNHNS, CDR2 SASEGT. CDR3 loop: CASSERDRYGNQPQHF. Written as DNA, the CDR3 is TGTGCCAGCAGTGAGCGGGACAGGTATGGCAATCAGCCCCAGCATTTT.

This clone has a single count. J is TRBJ1-1 and V is TRBV19; 7 nucleotides line up with TRBD1. V shed 7 bases and J 3 bases; nucleotides not matched to a gene: 14. CDR1 is LNHDA and CDR2 is SQIVND in the germline V gene (reference sequence). The CDR3 is made up of 16 amino acids. CDR3 nucleotides: TGTGCCAGTACTCGCACCCCCGGACAGGTTTACACTGAAGCTTTCTTT. Protein product: CASTRTPGQVYTEAFF.

V is TRBV7-2 and J is TRBJ1-3, with D hard to call. The V gene's germline CDR1 is SGHTA and CDR2 FQGNSA. V was trimmed by 5 bases and J by 3 bases, leaving 11 bases between them. CDR3 size: 14 residues. The CDR3 DNA reads as TGTGCCAGCAGCCCGGAGGCGAGTGGAAACACCATATATTTT. This translates into CASSPEASGNTIYF.

This chain links TRBV28 with TRBJ2-3; 14 bases are a match to TRBD2. J gave up 8 bases and V 5 bases, and 12 bases lay outside the gene matches. Germline V gene sequence: CDR1 MDHEN, CDR2 SYDVKM. This CDR3 has 17 residues. DNA of the CDR3: TGTGCCAGCAGTCCCCTGGGACTAGCGGGGGAAGTAGGTACGCAGTATTTT. Its translation is CASSPLGLAGEVGTQYF.

The chain couples TRBV5-6 to TRBJ2-3; D not resolved. Germline V CDR1 and CDR2: SGHDT, YYEEEE. This CDR3 has 12 residues. The V gene lost 1 base and the J gene lost 7 bases, with 7 bases spanning the gap. Written as DNA, the CDR3 is TGTGCCAGCAGCTTGAAGACTTATACGCAGTATTTT. It codes for CASSLKTYTQYF. Variable domain in full (rest from reference TRBV5-6 and TRBJ2-3): DAGVTQSPTHLIKTRGQQVTLRCSPKSGHDTVSWYQQALGQGPQFIFQYYEEEERQRGNFPDRFSGHQFPNYSSELNVNALLLGDSALYLCASSLKTYTQYFGPGTRLTVL.

The chain employs TRBV11-2 and TRBJ2-7, with 8 positions matching TRBD1. Germline V gives CDR1 SGHAT, CDR2 FQNNGV. Trimming took 5 bases from V and 3 from J; bases not matched to a gene: 6. The CDR3 has 14 amino acids. The CDR3 reads CASSPDRGNYEQYF. Written as DNA, the CDR3 is TGTGCCAGCAGCCCTGACAGGGGCAACTACGAGCAGTACTTC.

The chain has TRBV6-1 and TRBJ1-2, with 9 positions matching TRBD1. CDR1 is MNHNS and CDR2 is SASEGT in the germline V gene. V lost 4 bases and J lost 4; bases outside the gene matches: 4. There are 14 residues in the CDR3. The CDR3 reads CASSGQGDVYGYTF. As DNA, the CDR3 is TGTGCCAGCAGTGGACAGGGGGATGTCTATGGCTACACCTTC.

The chain employs TRBV6-5 and TRBJ2-7, with 10 positions matching TRBD1. Germline CDR1 and CDR2: MNHEY and SVGAGI. This CDR3 comprises 15 residues. The junction had 8 bases not matched to a gene; V was cut back by 6 bases and J by 3 bases. CDR3 nucleotides: TGTGCCAGCAGACCCCGCGGGACAGGGGTCTACGAGCAGTACTTC. Protein: CASRPRGTGVYEQYF.

V and J are TRBV19 and TRBJ1-5; 8 bases align to TRBD1. Germline V gene data show CDR1 as LNHDA and CDR2 as SQIVND (reference sequence). Losses at the gene ends were 7 bases for V and 7 bases for J; bases not matched to a gene: 3. There are 12 residues in the CDR3. CDR3 nucleotide sequence: TGTGCCAGTAACAGGGGGTACCAGCCCCAGCATTTT. This codes for CASNRGYQPQHF.

The chain links TRBV2 to TRBJ1-5; D might be TRBD1 (5 bases). Germline-derived CDR1 and CDR2 are SNHLY and FYNNEI. The CDR3 runs to 14 residues. Between the trimmed V and J ends, which lost 3 bases and 5 bases, there was a span of 11 bases. CDR3 bases: TGTGCCAGCAGTGATAGACAGTGGGATCAGCCCCAGCATTTT. Amino acid sequence: CASSDRQWDQPQHF.

The chain joins TRBV4-1 to TRBJ1-3, with TRBD1 as a possible D gene (6 bases). The CDR3 covers 17 residues. The germline gives CDR1 MGHRA, CDR2 YSYEKL. The V end was cut by 3 bases, the J end by 2 bases, with 17 bases between. In nucleotides, the CDR3 is TGCGCCAGCAGCCACATAATGACCGGGACAACTGGAAACACCATATATTTT. Protein: CASSHIMTGTTGNTIYF.

The J gene is TRBJ1-2, the V gene TRBV11-2, with a weak D call TRBD1 (6 bases). The CDR3 has 13 residues. In germline, CDR1 is SGHAT, CDR2 FQNNGV. Trimming stripped 1 base from V and 7 bases from J, with 10 bases between. This CDR3 reads CASSLGGQSGYTF. The CDR3 DNA is TGTGCCAGCAGCTTAGGGGGGCAGAGTGGCTACACCTTC. Using reference TRBV11-2 and TRBJ1-2 for the parts outside the CDR3, the full variable domain is EAGVAQSPRYKIIEKRQSVAFWCNPISGHATLYWYQQILGQGPKLLIQFQNNGVVDDSQLPKDRFSAERLKGVDSTLKIQPAKLEDSAVYLCASSLGGQSGYTFGSGTRLTVV.

V gene TRBV30 combines with J gene TRBJ1-2; 9 bases map to TRBD1. After removal of 5 bases from V and 8 bases from J, the junction contained 12 bases not matched to a gene. Germline values: CDR1 GTSNPN, CDR2 SVGIG (reference sequence). The CDR3 length is 14 residues. The CDR3 spells CAWDDTGTGLGYTF. The CDR3 DNA sequence: TGTGCCTGGGATGATACCGGGACAGGGTTGGGCTACACCTTC.

The chain couples TRBV7-8 to TRBJ2-7, with TRBD1 matching 8 bases. After removal of 1 base from V and 5 bases from J, the junction contained 4 bases not matched to a gene. There are 14 residues in the CDR3. CDR1 is SGHVS, CDR2 FQNEAQ, per germline. This CDR3 is CASSLEQGGHEQYF. The CDR3 bases are TGTGCCAGCAGCTTAGAACAGGGGGGCCACGAGCAGTACTTC.

This clone has more than one count but fewer than ten. The genes are TRBV9 and TRBJ2-1, with TRBD1 as a possible D gene (5 bases). The length of the CDR3 is 11 residues. Germline CDR1 reads SGDLS; CDR2 reads YYNGEE. V lost 9 bases and J lost 6, with 10 bases in between. The CDR3 DNA is TGTGCCACGGACACATCCAATGAGCAGTTCTTC. Translation: CATDTSNEQFF.

V is TRBV28 and J is TRBJ1-5; D might be TRBD1 (6 bases). CDR1 and CDR2 (germline): MDHEN, SYDVKM. The CDR3 loop spans 15 amino acids. Deletions cut 8 bases from V and 0 bases from J, with 14 bases between. CDR3 amino acids: CASRPGGYSNQPQHF. DNA of the CDR3: TGTGCCAGCCGCCCGGGGGGCTATAGCAATCAGCCCCAGCATTTT.

The chain has TRBV30 and TRBJ1-2; TRBD1 is a possible D gene (6 bases). Germline V gene sequence: CDR1 GTSNPN, CDR2 SVGIG (reference sequence). Trimming cost V 5 bases and J 2 bases, with 12 bases left between them. The CDR3 has 13 amino acids. DNA for the CDR3: TGTGCCTGGCTCCAGGGGCGGAACTATGGCTACACCTTC. It yields the protein CAWLQGRNYGYTF.